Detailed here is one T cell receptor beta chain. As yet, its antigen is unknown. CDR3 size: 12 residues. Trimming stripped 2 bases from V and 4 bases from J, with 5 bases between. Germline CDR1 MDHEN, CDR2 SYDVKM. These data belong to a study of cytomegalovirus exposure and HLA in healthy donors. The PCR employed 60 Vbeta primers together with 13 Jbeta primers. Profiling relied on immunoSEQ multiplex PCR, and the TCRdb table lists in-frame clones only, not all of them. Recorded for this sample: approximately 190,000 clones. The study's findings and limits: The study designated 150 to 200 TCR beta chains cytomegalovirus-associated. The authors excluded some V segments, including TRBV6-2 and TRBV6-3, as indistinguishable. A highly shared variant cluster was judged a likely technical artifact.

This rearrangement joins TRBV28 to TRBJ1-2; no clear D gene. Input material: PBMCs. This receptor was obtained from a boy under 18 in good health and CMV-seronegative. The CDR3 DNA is TGTGCCAGCAGTTTAGGGCCCTATGGCTACACCTTC. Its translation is CASSLGPYGYTF.